Below are 30 T cell receptor beta chains sequenced from a single sample in a study of cytomegalovirus exposure and HLA in healthy donors. The PCR ran on 60 Vbeta and 13 Jbeta primers. Measured with immunoSEQ multiplex PCR; TCRdb has only the in-frame clones, and not every one. The sample records 140,000 or so clones, just under 70% being singletons. Sequences were obtained from PBMCs. The receptors come from a man aged 55 to 70 in good health and CMV-seronegative.

The rearrangement joins TRBV5-1 to TRBJ2-1, with 12 bases fitting TRBD2. CDR3 length equals 15 residues. Germline loops: CDR1 SGHRS, CDR2 YFSETQ. Trimming took 4 bases from V and 7 from J; bases not matched to a gene: 6. CDR3 in DNA: TGCGCCAGCAGCCAACTAGCGGGAGGAGGGAATGAGCAGTTCTTC. Its translation is CASSQLAGGGNEQFF.

This clone has just a few counts. The V gene is TRBV5-1, the J gene TRBJ1-2; D is unresolved. CDR3 length equals 14 residues. The germline V gene has CDR1 SGHRS and CDR2 YFSETQ. Trimming removed 4 bases at V and 4 bases at J, with 14 bases between. CDR3 coding DNA: TGCGCCAGCAGCCTGGAGGGAGCAGGCTATGGCTACACCTTC. Translating it yields CASSLEGAGYGYTF.

The chain links TRBV11-3 to TRBJ2-2; TRBD2 might be the D (5 bases). V shed 3 bases and J shed 1 base, with 6 bases lying between them. The CDR3 runs to 14 residues. Per germline, CDR1 SGHNT and CDR2 YENEEA. CDR3 protein: CASSFTRNTGELFF. The CDR3 DNA reads as TGTGCCAGCAGCTTTACTAGGAACACCGGGGAGCTGTTTTTT.

The genes are TRBV19 and TRBJ1-2, with D uncertain. Trimming removed 0 bases at V and 7 bases at J, with 12 bases between. Germline lookup yields CDR1 LNHDA and CDR2 SQIVND (reference sequence). The CDR3 has 14 amino acids. The CDR3 sequence: CASSIEQQKAGYTF. The CDR3 coding sequence is TGTGCCAGTAGTATAGAGCAACAGAAAGCTGGCTACACCTTC.

The V gene is TRBV7-3, the J gene TRBJ2-1, with TRBD2 matching over 7 bases. Trimming took 1 base from V and 3 from J; bases not matched to a gene: 6. This CDR3 has 16 residues. CDR1 and CDR2 (germline): SGHTA, FQGTGA. The CDR3 here is CASSLRSSGRYNEQFF. The CDR3 DNA is TGTGCCAGCAGCTTAAGGTCTAGCGGACGCTACAATGAGCAGTTCTTC.

CDR3 DNA: TGTGCCAGCAGCGCCGTCTTAGTCCCTAATGAGCAGTTCTTC. Amino acids: CASSAVLVPNEQFF. The chain employs TRBV9 and TRBJ2-1; unclear D gene. The CDR3 loop spans 14 amino acids. Trimming shortened V by 3 bases and J by 7 bases, and 14 bases separated the two germline ends. Germline V gene sequence: CDR1 SGDLS, CDR2 YYNGEE.

This clone was picked up a small number of times. The V call is TRBV10-3, the J call TRBJ1-1; no clear D gene. The CDR3 runs to 12 residues. Between the trimmed V and J ends, which lost 8 bases and 2 bases, there was a span of 9 bases. CDR1 is ENHRY, CDR2 SYGVKD, per germline. The CDR3 region is CAIGRQNTEAFF. The CDR3 DNA is TGTGCCATCGGAAGACAAAACACTGAAGCTTTCTTT.

The V call is TRBV18, the J call TRBJ1-4, with D possibly being TRBD1 (6 bases). Trimming shortened V by 2 bases and J by 5 bases, and 12 bases separated the two germline ends. Per the germline V gene, CDR1 is KGHSH and CDR2 is LQKENI. This CDR3 has 15 residues. Here the CDR3 DNA reads TGTGCCAGCTCACCATCGAACCAGGGGAATGAAAAACTGTTTTTT. This encodes CASSPSNQGNEKLFF.

V gene TRBV11-2 combines with J gene TRBJ1-1; 10 bases match TRBD1. Losses at the gene ends were 4 bases for V and 7 bases for J; bases not matched to a gene: 3. Germline V gene lookup returns CDR1 SGHAT and CDR2 FQNNGV. The CDR3 is made up of 13 amino acids. The CDR3 protein is CASSSWDRGEAFF. In DNA, the CDR3 is TGTGCCAGCAGCTCCTGGGACAGGGGTGAAGCTTTCTTT.

This chain links TRBV5-6 with TRBJ2-5; the D is unclear. The V gene's germline CDR1 is SGHDT and CDR2 YYEEEE. Trimming stripped 4 bases from V and 2 bases from J, with 3 bases between. The CDR3 is made up of 11 amino acids. The DNA of the CDR3 is TGTGCCAGCAGCCTACAAGAGACCCAGTACTTC. Translated: CASSLQETQYF.

The chain has TRBV2 and TRBJ1-2, with 7 bases fitting TRBD1. The J segment lost 8 bases and the V segment lost 5 bases, leaving 5 bases of the junction unmatched. The CDR3 runs 12 residues. Germline V gene lookup returns CDR1 SNHLY and CDR2 FYNNEI. The chain's CDR3 is CASSSTGEGYTF. In DNA form, the CDR3 reads TGTGCCAGCAGTTCCACAGGGGAAGGCTACACCTTC. Drawing the rest from reference TRBV2 and TRBJ1-2, the complete variable domain is EPEVTQTPSHQVTQMGQEVILRCVPISNHLYFYWYRQILGQKVEFLVSFYNNEISEKSEIFDDQFSVERPDGSNFTLKIRSTKLEDSAMYFCASSSTGEGYTFGSGTRLTVV.

V usage is TRBV6-6 and J usage is TRBJ2-7; 9 bases align to TRBD1. Germline trimming cut 5 bases from V and 2 bases from J; bases unmatched to any gene: 10. The CDR3 runs 16 residues. Germline loops: CDR1 MNHNY, CDR2 SVGAGI (reference sequence). The CDR3 bases are TGTGCCAGCAGTATCGGACAGGGGCCGGGTCCCTACGAGCAGTACTTC. Residues: CASSIGQGPGPYEQYF.

The sample holds one count of this clone. The chain joins TRBV30 to TRBJ2-5; 9 nucleotides line up with TRBD1. CDR3 length: 14 amino acids. The trim removed 4 bases at V and 5 bases at J, leaving 8 bases unmatched. Germline lookup yields CDR1 GTSNPN and CDR2 SVGIG (reference sequence). CDR3 sequence (DNA): TGTGCCTGGACCCCGGGACAGGGATTCGAGACCCAGTACTTC. Amino acids: CAWTPGQGFETQYF.

The chain recombines TRBV2 with TRBJ1-5, with D perhaps matching TRBD1 (6 bases). In germline, CDR1 is SNHLY, CDR2 FYNNEI. V was trimmed by 2 bases and J by 2 bases, leaving 7 bases between them. The CDR3 has 14 residues. CDR3 loop: CASSENRGNQPQHF. The CDR3 DNA is TGTGCCAGCAGTGAAAACAGGGGCAATCAGCCCCAGCATTTT.

The chain carries TRBV5-1 and TRBJ2-3, with D perhaps matching TRBD1 (6 bases). Germline CDR1 SGHRS, CDR2 YFSETQ. CDR3 length equals 16 residues. Trimming stripped 4 bases from V and 0 bases from J, with 15 bases between. The CDR3 DNA follows: TGCGCCAGCAGCCCCCGAGGGGGTTTTAGCACAGATACGCAGTATTTT. It specifies CASSPRGGFSTDTQYF.

V is TRBV30 and J is TRBJ1-6, with 8 bases aligning to TRBD1. Germline CDR1 is GTSNPN and CDR2 is SVGIG (reference sequence). V trimming: 2 bases; J trimming: 6 bases; junction bases outside the gene matches: 3. There are 14 residues in the CDR3. The CDR3 sequence: CAWSSGQANSPLHF. The CDR3, as DNA: TGTGCCTGGAGTTCGGGACAGGCTAATTCACCCCTCCACTTT.

V and J are TRBV11-2 and TRBJ1-1; TRBD1 matches at 8 bases. Unmatched junction bases numbered 6, after V lost 1 base and J lost 2 bases. The CDR3 contains 16 residues. Germline CDR1 SGHAT, CDR2 FQNNGV. The CDR3 is CASSLGRDRFNTEAFF. The CDR3 DNA reads as TGTGCCAGCAGCTTAGGGCGGGACAGGTTCAACACTGAAGCTTTCTTT.

The sample holds a few counts of this clone. DNA for the CDR3: TGTGCCAGCAGTTGGCCCGGGGGCAATGAGCAGTTCTTC. Translation gives CASSWPGGNEQFF. V usage is TRBV28 and J usage is TRBJ2-1, with a weak D call TRBD2 (6 bases). The V end was cut by 4 bases, the J end by 6 bases, with 10 bases between. CDR1 is MDHEN and CDR2 is SYDVKM in the germline V gene. The CDR3 spans 13 residues.

This clone has more than one count but fewer than ten. J is TRBJ1-2 and V is TRBV5-1; tentative D call: TRBD1 (6 bases). Trimming shortened V by 3 bases and J by 5 bases, and 11 bases separated the two germline ends. This CDR3 comprises 13 residues. Germline lookup yields CDR1 SGHRS and CDR2 YFSETQ. CDR3 nucleotides: TGCGCCAGCAGCTCCGGACAGCTGTATGGCTACACCTTC. Its translation: CASSSGQLYGYTF.

The V call is TRBV30, the J call TRBJ2-3, with 8 nucleotides matching TRBD2. The V and J ends lost 0 bases and 0 bases, in that order; junction bases with no gene match: 2. From germline, CDR1 is GTSNPN and CDR2 SVGIG (reference sequence). CDR3 length equals 15 residues. The CDR3 nucleotides are TGTGCCTGGAGTGTCTCGGGAGGGAGCACAGATACGCAGTATTTT. Protein sequence: CAWSVSGGSTDTQYF.

V gene TRBV14 combines with J gene TRBJ1-1; a possible D gene is TRBD1 (5 bases). The V end lost 4 bases, the J end lost 4 bases, and 13 bases lay between the germline ends. Germline CDR1 reads SGHDN; CDR2 reads FVKESK. The CDR3 runs 14 residues. This CDR3 is CASSPPGEGTEAFF. CDR3 nucleotides: TGTGCCAGCAGCCCTCCGGGGGAGGGCACTGAAGCTTTCTTT.

This clone was seen a few times. This chain connects TRBV7-9 to TRBJ2-1, with D perhaps TRBD1 (6 bases). CDR1 SEHNR and CDR2 FQNEAQ come from the germline V gene (reference sequence). Trimming took 2 bases from V and 6 from J, leaving 14 bases between them. The CDR3 contains 15 residues. CDR3 DNA: TGTGCCAGCAGCTTACCCCAGACAGGTTCCAATGAGCAGTTCTTC. Its protein product is CASSLPQTGSNEQFF.

The rearrangement links TRBV18 to TRBJ2-2, with a possible D match to TRBD1 (5 bases). Germline CDR1 is KGHSH and CDR2 is LQKENI. CDR3 length: 16 amino acids. With 3 bases removed from V and 0 bases from J, the gap between germline ends came to 11 bases. DNA of the CDR3: TGTGCCAGCTCACCTCGACAGAGATCGAACACCGGGGAGCTGTTTTTT. This gives the protein CASSPRQRSNTGELFF.

This chain connects TRBV25-1 to TRBJ2-5; the match to TRBD2 covers 8 bases. With 1 base clipped from V and 5 bases from J, the junction kept 3 bases outside the gene matches. Germline CDR1 is MGHDK and CDR2 is SYGVNS. The CDR3 totals 14 residues. The CDR3 DNA follows: TGTGCCAGCAGTGAATCGGGACTAGGGGAGACCCAGTACTTC. It translates to CASSESGLGETQYF.

The chain joins TRBV23-1 to TRBJ2-2; D perhaps matches TRBD1 (5 bases). TRBV23-1 is marked as an open reading frame, function uncertain. This CDR3 is 14 amino acids long. Between the trimmed V and J ends, which lost 2 bases and 6 bases, there was a span of 10 bases. CDR3 protein: CASSQEVGPGELFF. CDR3 bases: TGCGCCAGCAGTCAAGAGGTGGGGCCCGGGGAGCTGTTTTTT.

In its sample, this clone was seen once. This rearrangement joins TRBV9 to TRBJ2-2, with 9 bases lining up with TRBD1. J lost 3 bases, V lost 0 bases, and 3 bases had no gene match. CDR3 size: 16 residues. Per the germline V gene, CDR1 is SGDLS and CDR2 is YYNGEE. The CDR3 region has the DNA TGTGCCAGCAGCGTAGAGACAGGGGGAGACACCGGGGAGCTGTTTTTT. It translates to CASSVETGGDTGELFF.

This chain uses TRBV19 with TRBJ1-2; unclear D gene. CDR1 and CDR2 from the germline V gene are LNHDA and SQIVND (reference sequence). Trimming removed 7 bases at V and 1 base at J, with 13 bases between. This CDR3 is 14 amino acids long. CDR3 region: CASNPTAFNYGYTF. CDR3 DNA sequence: TGTGCCAGTAATCCTACAGCCTTTAACTATGGCTACACCTTC.

The V call is TRBV5-1, the J call TRBJ1-1; D unresolved. From germline, CDR1 is SGHRS and CDR2 YFSETQ. The CDR3 loop spans 14 amino acids. Trimming removed 0 bases from V and 10 bases from J, with 16 bases in between. The CDR3, as DNA: TGCGCCAGCAGCTTGGAAATGGTGGGCCAGATAGCTTTCTTT. It encodes CASSLEMVGQIAFF.

This chain joins TRBV6-5 and TRBJ2-7; D call uncertain. CDR1 is MNHEY, CDR2 SVGAGI, per germline. Trimming left V 6 bases short and J 9 bases short, with 15 bases between. This CDR3 comprises 12 residues. In nucleotides, the CDR3 is TGTGCCAGCAGCAGTTCAGGCCCCGGGCAGTACTTC. This translates into CASSSSGPGQYF.

The chain carries TRBV29-1 and TRBJ2-5, with TRBD2 matching 9 bases. Germline V gives CDR1 SQVTM, CDR2 ANQGSEA. V was pared by 3 bases and J by 4 bases, with 12 bases of the junction left unmatched. The CDR3 totals 16 residues. CDR3 bases: TGCAGCGTTGAGGAGCGGGAGGATTTGCTTAGAGAGACCCAGTACTTC. This sequence encodes CSVEEREDLLRETQYF.